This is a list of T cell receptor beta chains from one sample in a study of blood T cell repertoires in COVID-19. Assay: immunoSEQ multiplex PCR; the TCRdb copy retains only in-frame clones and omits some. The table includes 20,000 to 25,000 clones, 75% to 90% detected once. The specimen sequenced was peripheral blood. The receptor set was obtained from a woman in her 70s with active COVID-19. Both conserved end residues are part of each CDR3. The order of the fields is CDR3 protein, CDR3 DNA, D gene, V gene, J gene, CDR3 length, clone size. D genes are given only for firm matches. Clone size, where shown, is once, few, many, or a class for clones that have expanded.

CDR3 protein: CARRAREEGYTF; CDR3 DNA: TGTGCCAGAAGGGCTAGGGAGGAAGGCTACACCTTC; D gene: -; V gene: TRBV5-3; J gene: TRBJ1-2; CDR3 length: 12; clone size: -
CDR3 protein: CASSLAGGWTEAFF; CDR3 DNA: TGTGCCAGTAGCCTCGCGGGGGGCTGGACTGAAGCTTTCTTT; D gene: -; V gene: TRBV19; J gene: TRBJ1-1; CDR3 length: 14; clone size: -
CDR3 protein: CASTNRVSYEKLFF; CDR3 DNA: TGTGCCAGTACTAACAGGGTGTCCTATGAAAAACTGTTTTTT; D gene: -; V gene: TRBV19; J gene: TRBJ1-4; CDR3 length: 14; clone size: -
CDR3 protein: CASSRGGDTGELFF; CDR3 DNA: TGTGCCAGCAGCCGAGGGGGGGACACCGGGGAGCTGTTTTTT; D gene: -; V gene: TRBV7-3; J gene: TRBJ2-2; CDR3 length: 14; clone size: -
CDR3 protein: CASSQPTDNEKLFF; CDR3 DNA: TGTGCCAGCAGCCAACCCACAGATAATGAAAAACTGTTTTTT; D gene: -; V gene: TRBV14; J gene: TRBJ1-4; CDR3 length: 14; clone size: -
CDR3 protein: CASSRTTGDYGYTF; CDR3 DNA: TGTGCCAGCAGCCGGACCACAGGGGACTATGGCTACACCTTC; D gene: TRBD1; V gene: TRBV14; J gene: TRBJ1-2; CDR3 length: 14; clone size: -
CDR3 protein: CASSEGDRGGAGATYEQYF; CDR3 DNA: TGTGCCAGCAGTGAAGGGGACAGGGGAGGAGCGGGGGCAACCTACGAGCAGTACTTC; D gene: TRBD1; V gene: TRBV6-4; J gene: TRBJ2-7; CDR3 length: 19; clone size: -
CDR3 protein: CASSLEGTGVGNEQFF; CDR3 DNA: TGTGCCAGCAGCTTAGAGGGGACAGGGGTAGGTAATGAGCAGTTCTTC; D gene: TRBD1; V gene: TRBV7-6; J gene: TRBJ2-1; CDR3 length: 16; clone size: few
CDR3 protein: CAGTSSYNSPLHF; CDR3 DNA: TGTGCCGGGACGAGCTCCTATAATTCACCCCTCCACTTT; D gene: -; V gene: TRBV30; J gene: TRBJ1-6; CDR3 length: 13; clone size: -
CDR3 protein: CASSPGQGAYEQYF; CDR3 DNA: TGCGCCAGCAGCCCGGGACAAGGGGCTTACGAGCAGTACTTC; D gene: -; V gene: TRBV5-1; J gene: TRBJ2-7; CDR3 length: 14; clone size: -
CDR3 protein: CASSPGTGSNEQYF; CDR3 DNA: TGTGCCAGCTCACCGGGGACAGGCTCCAACGAGCAGTACTTC; D gene: TRBD1; V gene: TRBV18; J gene: TRBJ2-7; CDR3 length: 14; clone size: -
CDR3 protein: CASARTNRWGDTQYF; CDR3 DNA: TGTGCCAGCGCCCGGACTAATCGTTGGGGAGATACGCAGTATTTT; D gene: -; V gene: TRBV5-4; J gene: TRBJ2-3; CDR3 length: 15; clone size: -
CDR3 protein: CASSPLGGGNNEQFF; CDR3 DNA: TGTGCCAGCAGCCCCCTCGGGGGGGGAAACAATGAGCAGTTCTTC; D gene: TRBD2; V gene: TRBV11-2; J gene: TRBJ2-1; CDR3 length: 15; clone size: -
CDR3 protein: CASSPRLAEIGETQYF; CDR3 DNA: TGTGCCAGCAGTCCCAGACTAGCGGAAATAGGGGAGACCCAGTACTTC; D gene: TRBD2; V gene: TRBV27; J gene: TRBJ2-5; CDR3 length: 16; clone size: -
CDR3 protein: CASSKLAENVQGGMNTEAFF; CDR3 DNA: TGTGCCAGCAGCAAACTCGCAGAAAACGTTCAGGGAGGCATGAACACTGAAGCTTTCTTT; D gene: -; V gene: TRBV21-1; J gene: TRBJ1-1; CDR3 length: 20; clone size: -
CDR3 protein: CASSFGTGGVTDTQYF; CDR3 DNA: TGTGCCAGCAGCTTCGGCACAGGGGGGGTCACAGATACGCAGTATTTT; D gene: -; V gene: TRBV7-9; J gene: TRBJ2-3; CDR3 length: 16; clone size: -
CDR3 protein: CASSRDNIGYTF; CDR3 DNA: TGTGCCAGCAGCCGGGACAACATTGGCTACACCTTC; D gene: -; V gene: TRBV7-3; J gene: TRBJ1-2; CDR3 length: 12; clone size: -
CDR3 protein: CASSQLGGGSYNEQFF; CDR3 DNA: TGTGCCAGCAGCCAACTCGGGGGGGGCTCCTACAATGAGCAGTTCTTC; D gene: TRBD2; V gene: TRBV3-1/TRBV3-2; J gene: TRBJ2-1; CDR3 length: 16; clone size: -
CDR3 protein: CASSLGQGATNEKLFF; CDR3 DNA: TGTGCCAGCTCACTGGGACAGGGGGCAACTAATGAAAAACTGTTTTTT; D gene: TRBD1; V gene: TRBV18; J gene: TRBJ1-4; CDR3 length: 16; clone size: -
CDR3 protein: CASSPTMTSGGQETQYF; CDR3 DNA: TGTGCCAGCAGCCCGACAATGACTAGCGGGGGGCAAGAGACCCAGTACTTC; D gene: TRBD2; V gene: TRBV11-2; J gene: TRBJ2-5; CDR3 length: 17; clone size: -
CDR3 protein: CASRKAGSSSGNTIYF; CDR3 DNA: TGTGCCAGTAGGAAGGCAGGCTCGAGCTCTGGAAACACCATATATTTT; D gene: -; V gene: TRBV19; J gene: TRBJ1-3; CDR3 length: 16; clone size: -
CDR3 protein: CASSEALPASGGHEQYF; CDR3 DNA: TGTGCCAGCAGTGAAGCGCTTCCGGCTAGCGGGGGCCACGAGCAGTACTTC; D gene: TRBD2; V gene: TRBV2; J gene: TRBJ2-7; CDR3 length: 17; clone size: -
CDR3 protein: CATKRAGGGPSGGSEQFF; CDR3 DNA: TGTGCCACCAAAAGGGCTGGGGGAGGCCCTAGCGGGGGCAGTGAGCAGTTCTTC; D gene: TRBD2; V gene: TRBV19; J gene: TRBJ2-1; CDR3 length: 18; clone size: -
CDR3 protein: CASSLDRDGPLYGYTF; CDR3 DNA: TGCGCCAGCAGCCTCGACAGGGATGGTCCCCTCTATGGCTACACCTTC; D gene: TRBD1; V gene: TRBV23-1; J gene: TRBJ1-2; CDR3 length: 16; clone size: -
CDR3 protein: CASSLGGWSSYNEQFF; CDR3 DNA: TGCGCCAGCAGCTTGGGAGGGTGGAGCTCCTACAATGAGCAGTTCTTC; D gene: -; V gene: TRBV5-1; J gene: TRBJ2-1; CDR3 length: 16; clone size: -
CDR3 protein: CASSELAGGHVGQFF; CDR3 DNA: TGTGCCAGCAGCGAACTAGCGGGGGGGCACGTCGGGCAGTTCTTC; D gene: TRBD2; V gene: TRBV6-4; J gene: TRBJ2-1; CDR3 length: 15; clone size: -
CDR3 protein: CATSETRLDGYTF; CDR3 DNA: TGTGCCACCAGTGAGACCAGGTTGGATGGCTACACCTTC; D gene: -; V gene: TRBV24-1; J gene: TRBJ1-2; CDR3 length: 13; clone size: -
CDR3 protein: CASSYSVETQYF; CDR3 DNA: TGTGCCAGCAGTTACTCCGTAGAGACCCAGTACTTC; D gene: -; V gene: TRBV6-5; J gene: TRBJ2-5; CDR3 length: 12; clone size: -
CDR3 protein: CASSNRVARNGYTF; CDR3 DNA: TGTGCCAGCAGCAACCGAGTGGCGCGGAATGGCTACACCTTC; D gene: -; V gene: TRBV5-6; J gene: TRBJ1-2; CDR3 length: 14; clone size: -
CDR3 protein: CASSRAVNQPQHF; CDR3 DNA: TGTGCCAGCAGCCGAGCTGTCAATCAGCCCCAGCATTTT; D gene: -; V gene: TRBV5-6; J gene: TRBJ1-5; CDR3 length: 13; clone size: -
CDR3 protein: CASSPDSSYNSPLHF; CDR3 DNA: TGTGCCAGCAGTCCGGACAGCTCCTATAATTCACCCCTCCACTTT; D gene: -; V gene: TRBV27; J gene: TRBJ1-6; CDR3 length: 15; clone size: -
CDR3 protein: CASSFNDGRGGEQYF; CDR3 DNA: TGTGCCAGCAGTTTTAACGACGGGCGGGGAGGCGAGCAGTACTTC; D gene: -; V gene: TRBV28; J gene: TRBJ2-7; CDR3 length: 15; clone size: -
CDR3 protein: CASGLRGPPYEQYF; CDR3 DNA: TGTGCCAGCGGCCTCAGGGGTCCTCCCTACGAGCAGTACTTC; D gene: -; V gene: TRBV6-5; J gene: TRBJ2-7; CDR3 length: 14; clone size: -
CDR3 protein: CASSQDRDNEKLFF; CDR3 DNA: TGCGCCAGCAGCCAAGACAGGGATAATGAAAAACTGTTTTTT; D gene: -; V gene: TRBV4-1; J gene: TRBJ1-4; CDR3 length: 14; clone size: -
CDR3 protein: CASSPRQTYEQYF; CDR3 DNA: TGTGCCAGCTCTCCCCGACAAACCTACGAGCAGTACTTC; D gene: -; V gene: TRBV18; J gene: TRBJ2-7; CDR3 length: 13; clone size: -